This record covers a single T cell receptor beta chain. This clone was found once. The clone's antigen remains unknown. No qualities accompany the bases; no much larger clone lies one base away. This specimen comes from a study of shared clonotypes between healthy human individuals (dated by TCRdb to the early 2020s). Regarding the complete study: The cohort included three men and a couple of women between 18 and 49 years of age. For each donor, CD4 naive and CD4 memory were each given three plates, CD8 naive was given two plates, and CD8 memory was given one plate. To estimate repertoire size and how much clonotypes are shared between individuals, the study performed deep sequencing of blood TCR repertoires from a few healthy adults. To increase sequencing depth and limit assay-specific biases, different laboratories used diverse techniques to prepare libraries and sequence TCR repertoires. Between about 0.85 and 9.5 billion PBMCs per donor were obtained by leukapheresis. The full study reports these points: Based on pairwise subsampling, the degree of clonotype sharing among donors was expected to be affected by sequencing depth. Incomplete sequencing was indicated by rarefaction of sorted-subset datasets, despite the large sequencing depth. Estimated clonotype richness was generally larger for naive than for memory subsets. Compared with non-shared clonotypes, the clonotypes found in all four sorted-subset donors had higher generation probabilities. Sampling was restricted to blood, and TCR repertoires in tissue are likely to differ from TCR repertoires in blood. When several donors were compared, the shared fraction of clonotypes was about 5% for naive CD4, 3.5% to 4% for naive CD8, 2% to 2.5% for memory CD4, and roughly 0.4% for memory CD8. Because the study included only a small number of donors, the genetic and exposure-history diversity represented was limited.

The V and J ends are trimmed by 0 bases and 7 bases, leaving 12 bases between them. CDR1 and CDR2 (MNHNY, SVGAGI) derive from the germline V gene (reference sequence). Measured from the cysteine to the phenylalanine, the CDR3 is 14 residues long. The retained sequence is limited to the CDR3, 42 bases, with the frame set at the first base. The donors were healthy, HIV-negative adults with no recently reported acute infections or vaccinations. Only Caucasian adults living in Nashville, Tennessee, USA were represented among the donors. CD4+ T cells were enriched through magnetic negative selection, after which naive cells were positively selected on CD45RA and the remaining negative fraction served as the memory subset. Blood was collected by leukapheresis, and PBMCs were isolated by Ficoll-Histopaque density gradient centrifugation and then cryopreserved in liquid nitrogen vapor phase. Purity and quantity of every magnetically sorted T cell population were checked by analytical flow cytometry. Each sorted fraction had its genomic DNA isolated and then quantified by UV absorbance on a Nanodrop 2000c.

Using the deep immunoSEQ assay, TCR CDR3 regions were amplified from genomic DNA by multiplex PCR. Genomic DNA extracted from each cell subset was distributed evenly over all wells of several immunoSEQ 96-well plates, and each plate served as one replicate. For sorted subsets, roughly 200 ng genomic DNA, equal to 30,000 or so T cell genomes, was loaded into each replicate PCR. Purified libraries were quantified with a Qubit 3.0 fluorometer, sized on a Bioanalyzer 2100, and re-quantified with the KAPA Library Quantification kit. A separate single-read 150-cycle Illumina NextSeq 550 flow cell was used to sequence each immunoSEQ 96-well plate. On the study's bioinformatics: Because only junctional sequences without quality scores were contained in the immunoSEQ output, filtering matching that applied to full-length reads could not be performed. Sequences were annotated with PyIR, a Python wrapper for IgBLAST v1.9, and V/J genes and CDR3 were assigned using IMGT germline references. Reads were filtered out if the reads had weak V/J assignments (E-value above 1e-6), no CDR3, stop codons, out-of-frame junctions, or ambiguous translated residues. V3J clonotypes were defined as sequences sharing an identical inferred V gene, J gene, and CDR3 amino acid sequence. Percentage overlap between repertoires was calculated by dividing the number of shared unique clonotypes by the size of the smaller repertoire. Richness of each repertoire was evaluated using RTK rarefaction, the Chao1 estimator, and Recon v2.1 estimates of unobserved clonotypes. Generation probabilities were computed with OLGA for all TCRbeta clonotypes obtained by the gDNA method from a handful of donors. TCRdb limited this immuneACCESS table to in-frame rearrangements with V and J called. A share of clones is missing; checked studies link under half to unresolved V genes, and the rest is unexplained. V, J and clone size are those of that table, while D and trimming were read from the DNA. For this sample there are 2.3 million or so clones; 80% to 95% appear just once. The ten largest clones take up 0.39% of the sample.

The clonotype was recovered from a man in his late teens or twenties in good health. Some clones in this sample may be carry-over from other donors' samples. Sequencing used naive CD4+ T cells from PBMCs. The cell subset or site label on this specimen signifies: CD45RA+ positively selected. The sequence is built from TRBV6-6 and TRBJ1-1; TRBD1 is possibly the D segment (5 matching bases). The CDR3 region reads CASSYSGDGIEAFF. The nucleotide sequence reads as follows: TGTGCCAGCAGTTACTCGGGGGACGGGATTGAAGCTTTCTTT.